Listed here are 13 T cell receptor beta chains from one sample, sequenced in a study of graft-versus-host responses after intestinal transplantation. Sequencing was performed with immunoSEQ multiplex PCR; in TCRdb, only in-frame clones are kept and a portion is missing. The data hold fewer than 95,000 clones, with around 93% observed a single time. No antigen has been identified for these receptors. The source was unstimulated CD4+ T cells sorted from spleen or lymph node cells, collected before transplant. The receptors come from a human donor who was the organ donor for an intestinal transplant.

The genes are TRBV5-1 and TRBJ1-5; D not certain. Per the germline V gene, CDR1 is SGHRS and CDR2 is YFSETQ. The CDR3 is made up of 16 amino acids. V was clipped by 0 bases and J by 7 bases, with 17 bases between them. The CDR3 DNA reads as TGCGCCAGCAGCTTGGAACCCCAGGAAAGGAAGCAGCCCCAGCATTTT. Translating gives CASSLEPQERKQPQHF.

The chain combines TRBV2 with TRBJ2-2; 10 bases fit TRBD2. The germline V gene encodes CDR1 SNHLY and CDR2 FYNNEI. Unmatched junction bases numbered 9, after V lost 8 bases and J lost 6 bases. The CDR3 is 15 residues long. The DNA for the CDR3 is TGTGCCAGCGACCCTAGGAGCGGGGGGGCCGGGGAGCTGTTTTTT. Translation: CASDPRSGGAGELFF.

This chain joins TRBV12-5 and TRBJ1-5; D possibly corresponds to TRBD1 (5 bases). The V and J ends lost 4 bases and 1 base respectively, with 8 bases between them. The germline CDR1 and CDR2 sequences are LGHNT and FRNRAP. This CDR3 contains 14 residues. DNA for the CDR3: TGTGCTAGTGGTTCCCGGGACAGCAATCAGCCCCAGCATTTT. It encodes CASGSRDSNQPQHF.

The chain is built from TRBV5-1 and TRBJ1-4; D might be TRBD1 (5 bases). Trimming removed 4 bases from V and 8 bases from J, with 15 bases in between. This CDR3 contains 14 residues. Per the germline V gene, CDR1 is SGHRS and CDR2 is YFSETQ. CDR3 nucleotides: TGCGCCAGCAGCCACCAAGCGGGGGTCGAAAAACTGTTTTTT. Amino acid sequence: CASSHQAGVEKLFF.

The CDR3 reads CASSEAIGAPLSGYTF. CDR3 DNA sequence: TGTGCCAGCAGTGAAGCAATCGGGGCCCCTCTGTCAGGCTACACCTTC. The chain links TRBV6-1 to TRBJ1-2, with D maybe TRBD1 (5 bases). Germline CDR1 and CDR2: MNHNS and SASEGT. The CDR3 consists of 16 residues. The V end was cut by 0 bases, the J end by 8 bases, with 19 bases between.

This chain links TRBV7-2 with TRBJ2-7, with D unclear. The CDR3 is 13 amino acids. Trimming stripped 2 bases from V and 5 bases from J, with 10 bases between. Germline V lookup: CDR1 SGHTA, CDR2 FQGNSA. This chain's CDR3 is CASSLMAWDEQYF. The DNA of the CDR3 is TGTGCCAGCAGCTTAATGGCTTGGGACGAGCAGTACTTC.

V usage is TRBV6-6 and J usage is TRBJ1-2, with D possibly being TRBD1 (6 bases). The V end lost 5 bases, the J end lost 7 bases, and 17 bases lay between the germline ends. The CDR3 has 14 residues. The germline V gene encodes CDR1 MNHNY and CDR2 SVGAGI (reference sequence). The CDR3 loop reads CASSNQQGSGGYTF. The DNA for the CDR3 is TGTGCCAGCAGTAATCAGCAGGGGAGCGGTGGCTACACCTTC.

CDR3 sequence reads: CASSPGMYEQYF. DNA of the CDR3: TGTGCCAGCAGCCCCGGGATGTACGAGCAGTACTTC. The gene calls are TRBV5-3 and TRBJ2-7; tentative D call: TRBD2 (5 bases). TRBV5-3 falls under the ORF class, with uncertain function. This CDR3 is 12 amino acids long. V was pared by 8 bases and J by 4 bases, with 13 bases between.

This clone was recorded a few times. The V gene is TRBV10-3, the J gene TRBJ2-5, with 11 bases lining up with TRBD1. Germline trimming cut 8 bases from V and 4 bases from J; bases unmatched to any gene: 0. The CDR3 extends over 12 amino acids. The germline CDR1 and CDR2 sequences are ENHRY and SYGVKD. CDR3 coding DNA: TGTGCCATCGGGACAGGGGGAGAGACCCAGTACTTC. This translates into CAIGTGGETQYF.

The chain couples TRBV29-1 to TRBJ1-4, with D possibly being TRBD1 (6 bases). Trimming shortened V by 7 bases and J by 4 bases, and 13 bases separated the two germline ends. Germline loops: CDR1 SQVTM, CDR2 ANQGSEA. The CDR3 totals 13 residues. The CDR3, as DNA: TGCAGCGCCCGTGGGGGCTTTAATGAAAAACTGTTTTTT. Translating it yields CSARGGFNEKLFF.

This chain links TRBV4-1 with TRBJ1-5; maybe TRBD1 (5 bases). In germline, CDR1 is MGHRA, CDR2 YSYEKL. The CDR3 is 18 residues long. V shed 2 bases and J shed 5 bases, with 22 bases lying between them. In nucleotides, the CDR3 is TGCGCCAGCAGCCAACCGACCCCCGAGGACACCACGGATCAGCCCCAGCATTTT. Protein sequence: CASSQPTPEDTTDQPQHF.

J is TRBJ1-2 and V is TRBV6-5; D perhaps matches TRBD1 (6 bases). Germline CDR1 reads MNHEY; CDR2 reads SVGAGI. The CDR3 covers 13 residues. Trimming removed 0 bases from V and 7 bases from J, with 9 bases in between. For the CDR3, the DNA is TGTGCCAGCAGTTACTCTACAGGGCCTGGCTACACCTTC. It encodes CASSYSTGPGYTF.

DNA for the CDR3: TGTGCCAGCAGCGGCGGCGCAGGGCCGCTTGAAGCTTTCTTT. Protein sequence: CASSGGAGPLEAFF. The V and J genes are TRBV4-2 and TRBJ1-1; D may be TRBD1 (5 bases). Trimming removed 5 bases at V and 7 bases at J, with 17 bases between. The CDR3 extends over 14 amino acids. Germline V gene lookup returns CDR1 LGHNA and CDR2 YNFKEQ.